What follows is one TCR beta chain and its context. The antigen remains unidentified. The CDR3 length is 12 residues. V was clipped by 4 bases and J by 3 bases, with 7 bases between them. Germline CDR1 and CDR2: SGHDT and YYEEEE. The data belong to a study of T cell repertoires in cytomegalovirus infection. TCRdb re-derived calls from the reads in MiXCR, one entry per CDR3 protein. The sample includes about 920,000 distinct CDR3 sequences, roughly 30% seen only once; the top ten take more than 13%. The J gene is TRBJ1-1, the V gene TRBV5-6, with a tentative D call TRBD1 (5 bases). The sequence came from a human donor in good health (CMV status not recorded). Some clones in this sample may be carry-over from other donors' samples. Sequencing was performed on cultured CD8+ T cells from PBMCs, taken from culture after CMV antigen stimulation. In DNA, the CDR3 is TGTGCCAGCAGCCTACAGGACACTGAAGCTTTCTTT. Amino acids: CASSLQDTEAFF.